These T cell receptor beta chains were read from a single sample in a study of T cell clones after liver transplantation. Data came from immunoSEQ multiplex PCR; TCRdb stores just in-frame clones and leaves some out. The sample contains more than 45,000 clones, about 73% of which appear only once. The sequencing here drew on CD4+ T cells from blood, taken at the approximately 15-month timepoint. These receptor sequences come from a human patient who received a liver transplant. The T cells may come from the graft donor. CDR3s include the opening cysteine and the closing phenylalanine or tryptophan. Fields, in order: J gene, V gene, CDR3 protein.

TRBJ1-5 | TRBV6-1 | CASSRQADQPQHF
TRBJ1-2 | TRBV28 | CASTYGGALYGYTF
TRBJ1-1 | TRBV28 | CASSLLGNTEAFF
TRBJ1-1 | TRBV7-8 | CASSLAGLVGTEAFF
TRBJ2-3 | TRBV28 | CASNAGGTDTQYF
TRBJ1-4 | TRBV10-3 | CAISGSGLNEKLFF
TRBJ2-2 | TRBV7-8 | CASSFIAGAGELFF
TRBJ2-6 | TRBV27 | CASSSGGGLSGANVLTF
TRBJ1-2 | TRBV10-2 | CASKGAPSDGYTF
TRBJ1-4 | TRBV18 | CASSPEQGPHEKLFF